This is a list of T cell receptor beta chains from one sample in a study of response to subunit inactivated influenza vaccine. One entry per CDR3 protein results from TCRdb running MiXCR on the RT-PCR reads. The sample lists about 240,000 distinct CDR3 sequences, about 12% seen once, with approximately 8.4% in the top ten. The input for sequencing was non-naive T cells sorted from PBMCs, taken roughly 15 days before vaccination. Receptor source: a man between 45 and 60 years old who received an inactivated influenza vaccine. Each CDR3 is given with its conserved first and last residue. A D gene is named only where the DNA matches it firmly. The listing skips clone size in some rows; elsewhere it reads once, few, many or a size class.

D: .
J: TRBJ2-3
V: TRBV15
size: .
DNA: TGTGCCACCAGCAGAGATGCTGCCCTTCACACAGATACGCAGTATTTT
CDR3: CATSRDAALHTDTQYF

D: .
J: TRBJ2-3
V: TRBV7-2
size: many
DNA: TGTGCCAGCAGCTCACAGTGGAGAGAGACAGATACGCAGTATTTT
CDR3: CASSSQWRETDTQYF

D: TRBD1
J: TRBJ1-5
V: TRBV20-1
size: .
DNA: TGCAGTGCCCACCCGGGACAGGTCAATCAGCCCCAGCATTTT
CDR3: CSAHPGQVNQPQHF

D: .
J: TRBJ2-1
V: TRBV20-1
size: few
DNA: TGCAGTCTCAGGGGCGGACTGGGGGCCTACAATGAGCAGTTCTTC
CDR3: CSLRGGLGAYNEQFF

D: TRBD2
J: TRBJ2-1
V: TRBV7-3
size: many
DNA: TGTGCCAGCAGCTTAACGACGACTAGCGGGACGACCAATGAGCAGTTCTTC
CDR3: CASSLTTTSGTTNEQFF

D: TRBD2
J: TRBJ2-3
V: TRBV10-3
size: few
DNA: TGTGCCATCAAGGCGGGGGCAGATACGCAGTATTTT
CDR3: CAIKAGADTQYF

D: .
J: TRBJ2-7
V: TRBV28
size: few
DNA: TGTGCCAGCAGTTTACGGGTCTCCTACGAGCAGTACTTC
CDR3: CASSLRVSYEQYF

D: .
J: TRBJ1-3
V: TRBV5-4
size: .
DNA: TGTGCCAGCAGCCCGACAGCTCTTGGAAACACCATATATTTT
CDR3: CASSPTALGNTIYF

D: TRBD2
J: TRBJ2-3
V: TRBV7-2
size: few
DNA: TGTGCCAGCAGCTCGACTAGCGGGGGGCGGGATACGCAGTATTTT
CDR3: CASSSTSGGRDTQYF

D: TRBD1
J: TRBJ2-1
V: TRBV11-1
size: .
DNA: TGTGCCAGCAGCTTAACTCACGGACAGGTGGATGAGCAGTTCTTC
CDR3: CASSLTHGQVDEQFF

D: TRBD2
J: TRBJ2-5
V: TRBV7-2
size: .
DNA: TGTGCCAGCAGCTTAAGCGGGAGTCGGGAGACCCAGTACTTC
CDR3: CASSLSGSRETQYF

D: .
J: TRBJ2-7
V: TRBV6-2/TRBV6-3
size: many
DNA: TGTGCCAGCAGTTACCGGTACGAGCAGTACTTC
CDR3: CASSYRYEQYF

D: .
J: TRBJ2-5
V: TRBV18
size: .
DNA: TGTGCCAGCTCACGACTGTACCAAGAGACCCAGTACTTC
CDR3: CASSRLYQETQYF

D: TRBD2
J: TRBJ2-4
V: TRBV4-1
size: .
DNA: TGCGCCAGCAGCCAAGAATTGATAACTAGCGGGGACATTCAGTACTTC
CDR3: CASSQELITSGDIQYF

D: .
J: TRBJ2-7
V: TRBV11-2
size: many
DNA: TGTGCCAGCAGTTCAACTGCGGGGTACGAGCAGTACTTC
CDR3: CASSSTAGYEQYF

D: .
J: TRBJ1-1
V: TRBV28
size: .
DNA: TGTGCCAGCAGTTTGGCCGGGACGTCTGAAGCTTTCTTT
CDR3: CASSLAGTSEAFF

D: .
J: TRBJ2-2
V: TRBV11-2
size: few
DNA: TGTGCCAGCAGCCGAGCCCCCGGCCCCGGGGAGCTGTTTTTT
CDR3: CASSRAPGPGELFF

D: .
J: TRBJ1-5
V: TRBV4-3
size: .
DNA: TGCGCCAGCAGCCAAGATTGGCCGGCAAATCAGCCCCAGCATTTT
CDR3: CASSQDWPANQPQHF

D: .
J: TRBJ1-1
V: TRBV6-2/TRBV6-3
size: .
DNA: TGTGCCAGCAACTGGCAGGGGTGGCACACTGAAGCTTTCTTT
CDR3: CASNWQGWHTEAFF

D: .
J: TRBJ1-2
V: TRBV2
size: .
DNA: TGTGCCAGCAGTTACACCGGGAAACCCTATGGCTACACCTTC
CDR3: CASSYTGKPYGYTF

D: TRBD1
J: TRBJ2-1
V: TRBV11-3
size: many
DNA: TGTGCCAGCAGCTTAGGGGGACAGGGAAATGAGCAGTTCTTC
CDR3: CASSLGGQGNEQFF

D: .
J: TRBJ2-7
V: TRBV18
size: .
DNA: TGTGCCAGCTCACTCGGGGACACCCCATCCTACGAGCAGTACTTC
CDR3: CASSLGDTPSYEQYF

D: TRBD1
J: TRBJ2-7
V: TRBV29-1
size: many
DNA: TGCAGCGTTGAAGGGGAGGGACAGGGGATGGCGAGGAACGAGCAGTACTTC
CDR3: CSVEGEGQGMARNEQYF

D: .
J: TRBJ2-2
V: TRBV7-6
size: many
DNA: TGTGCCAGCAGCTTAGCTCGCCGACAGGGAGGATTTACCGGGGAGCTGTTTTTT
CDR3: CASSLARRQGGFTGELFF

D: .
J: TRBJ2-5
V: TRBV20-1
size: many
DNA: TGCAGTGCTAGAGCCACCCTGTACATGAGCCCCGTCGGGACCCAGTACTTC
CDR3: CSARATLYMSPVGTQYF

D: .
J: TRBJ2-1
V: TRBV4-1
size: few
DNA: TGCGCCAGCAGCATACACTCAGCTGACAATGAGCAGTTCTTC
CDR3: CASSIHSADNEQFF

D: TRBD2
J: TRBJ2-7
V: TRBV27
size: .
DNA: TGTGCCAGCAGGCTGGGACTAGCGGGTTCCTACGAGCAGTACTTC
CDR3: CASRLGLAGSYEQYF

D: .
J: TRBJ1-1
V: TRBV7-9
size: .
DNA: TGTGCCAGCGGAGGGGTGGGGAACACTGAAGCTTTCTTT
CDR3: CASGGVGNTEAFF

D: .
J: TRBJ2-7
V: TRBV14
size: .
DNA: TGTGCCAGCAGCCAAGTCTACAGTTCCGAGCAGTACTTC
CDR3: CASSQVYSSEQYF

D: TRBD2
J: TRBJ2-3
V: TRBV20-1
size: many
DNA: TGCAGTGCTGGGACTAGCGCAGATACGCAGTATTTT
CDR3: CSAGTSADTQYF

D: .
J: TRBJ1-4
V: TRBV20-1
size: .
DNA: TGCAGTGCCTTTGACAGAGAAAAACTGTTTTTT
CDR3: CSAFDREKLFF

D: .
J: TRBJ2-7
V: TRBV4-3
size: many
DNA: TGCGCCAGCAGCCAGACGACCGAGCCACTCTACGAGCAGTACTTC
CDR3: CASSQTTEPLYEQYF

D: .
J: TRBJ2-3
V: TRBV5-6
size: few
DNA: TGTGCCAGCAGCTTGTCTAGGGGAGATACGCAGTATTTT
CDR3: CASSLSRGDTQYF

D: .
J: TRBJ2-1
V: TRBV28
size: many
DNA: TGTGCCAGCACCACCTCCCGGGGGGCCTCCTACAATGAGCAGTTCTTC
CDR3: CASTTSRGASYNEQFF

D: TRBD1
J: TRBJ2-1
V: TRBV5-1
size: .
DNA: TGCGCCAGCAGCCTCAGACAGGGTGGGAGCAATGAGCAGTTCTTC
CDR3: CASSLRQGGSNEQFF

D: TRBD1
J: TRBJ1-1
V: TRBV5-1
size: .
DNA: TGCGCCAGCAGCACCCAGACAGGGGGAAGCACTGAAGCTTTCTTT
CDR3: CASSTQTGGSTEAFF

D: TRBD2
J: TRBJ2-5
V: TRBV12-3/TRBV12-4
size: few
DNA: TGTGCCAGCAGTTTCGCTAGCGGGGCCCAAGAGACCCAGTACTTC
CDR3: CASSFASGAQETQYF

D: TRBD2
J: TRBJ2-1
V: TRBV6-4
size: few
DNA: TGTGCCAGCAGCCAAACCCTAGCGGGAGAATACAATGAGCAGTTCTTC
CDR3: CASSQTLAGEYNEQFF

D: .
J: TRBJ2-5
V: TRBV21-1
size: .
DNA: TGTGCCAGCAGCAAAAAAAATCGACAGGAGAGAGAGACCCAGTACTTC
CDR3: CASSKKNRQERETQYF

D: .
J: TRBJ2-5
V: TRBV3-1
size: many
DNA: TGTGCCAGCAGCCAAAGAGGACTCCCGGGAGAGACCCAGTACTTC
CDR3: CASSQRGLPGETQYF

D: .
J: TRBJ2-5
V: TRBV11-2
size: .
DNA: TGTGCCAGCAGCCATCTCACAGGTTATTCGGTCCAAGAGACCCAGTACTTC
CDR3: CASSHLTGYSVQETQYF

D: .
J: TRBJ1-6
V: TRBV13
size: .
DNA: TGTGCCAGCAGCTTATTATCCGCAGGGTCTGGCTCACCCCTCCACTTT
CDR3: CASSLLSAGSGSPLHF

D: TRBD1
J: TRBJ2-4
V: TRBV18
size: few
DNA: TGTGCCAGCTCACCTTCCGGGACAGGATCCGTTCTCTTC
CDR3: CASSPSGTGSVLF